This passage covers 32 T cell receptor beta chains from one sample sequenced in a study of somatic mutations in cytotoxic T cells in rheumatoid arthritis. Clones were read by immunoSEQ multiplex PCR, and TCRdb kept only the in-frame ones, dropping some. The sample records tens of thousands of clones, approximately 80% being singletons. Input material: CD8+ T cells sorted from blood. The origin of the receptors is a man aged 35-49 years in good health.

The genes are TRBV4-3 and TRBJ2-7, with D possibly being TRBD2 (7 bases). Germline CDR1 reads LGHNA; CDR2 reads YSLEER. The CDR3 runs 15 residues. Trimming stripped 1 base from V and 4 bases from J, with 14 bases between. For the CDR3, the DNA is TGCGCCAGCAGCCAAGGTATAAGGGGGGGGTACGAGCAGTACTTC. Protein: CASSQGIRGGYEQYF.

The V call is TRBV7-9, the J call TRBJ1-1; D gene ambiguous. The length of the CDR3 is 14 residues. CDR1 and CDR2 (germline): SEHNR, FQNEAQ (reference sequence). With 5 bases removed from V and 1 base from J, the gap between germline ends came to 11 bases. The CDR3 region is CASSPDKENTEAFF. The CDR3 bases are TGTGCCAGCAGCCCCGACAAGGAGAACACTGAAGCTTTCTTT.

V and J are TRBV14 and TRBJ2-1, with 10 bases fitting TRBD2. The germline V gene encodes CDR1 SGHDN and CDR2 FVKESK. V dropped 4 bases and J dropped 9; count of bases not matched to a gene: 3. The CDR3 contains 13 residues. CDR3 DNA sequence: TGTGCCAGCAGCCCATCTAGCGGGAGTGAGCAGTTCTTC. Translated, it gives CASSPSSGSEQFF.

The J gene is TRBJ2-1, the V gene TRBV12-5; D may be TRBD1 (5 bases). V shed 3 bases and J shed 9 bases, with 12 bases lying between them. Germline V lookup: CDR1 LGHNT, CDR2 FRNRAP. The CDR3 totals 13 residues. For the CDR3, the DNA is TGTGCTAGTGGTTTCGGGCAGGGCAGTGAGCAGTTCTTC. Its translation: CASGFGQGSEQFF.

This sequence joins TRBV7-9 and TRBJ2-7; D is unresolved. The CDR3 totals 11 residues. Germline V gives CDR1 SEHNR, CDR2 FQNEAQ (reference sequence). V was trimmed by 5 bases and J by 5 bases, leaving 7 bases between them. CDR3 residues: CASSPKDEQYF. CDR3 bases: TGTGCCAGCAGCCCGAAAGACGAGCAGTACTTC.

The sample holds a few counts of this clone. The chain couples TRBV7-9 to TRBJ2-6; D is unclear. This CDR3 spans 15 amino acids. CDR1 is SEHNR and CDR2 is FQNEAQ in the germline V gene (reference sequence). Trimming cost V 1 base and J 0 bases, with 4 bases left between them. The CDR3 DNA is TGTGCCAGCAGCTTAGTGGGCTCTGGGGCCAACGTCCTGACTTTC. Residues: CASSLVGSGANVLTF. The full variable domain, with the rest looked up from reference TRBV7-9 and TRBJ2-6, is DTGVSQNPRHKITKRGQNVTFRCDPISEHNRLYWYRQTLGQGPEFLTYFQNEAQLEKSRLLSDRFSAERPKGSFSTLEIQRTEQGDSAMYLCASSLVGSGANVLTFGAGSRLTVL.

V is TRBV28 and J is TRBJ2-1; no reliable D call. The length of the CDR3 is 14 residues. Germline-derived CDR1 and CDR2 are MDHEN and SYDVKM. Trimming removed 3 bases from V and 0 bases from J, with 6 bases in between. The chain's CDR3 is CASSLGSSYNEQFF. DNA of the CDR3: TGTGCCAGCAGTTTGGGTAGCTCCTACAATGAGCAGTTCTTC.

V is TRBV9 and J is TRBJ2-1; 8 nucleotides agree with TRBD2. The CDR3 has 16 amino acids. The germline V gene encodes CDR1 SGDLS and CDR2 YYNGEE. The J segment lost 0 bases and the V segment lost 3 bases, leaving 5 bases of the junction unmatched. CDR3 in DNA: TGTGCCAGCAGCGCCGGGGGGGATAGCTCCTACAATGAGCAGTTCTTC. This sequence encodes CASSAGGDSSYNEQFF.

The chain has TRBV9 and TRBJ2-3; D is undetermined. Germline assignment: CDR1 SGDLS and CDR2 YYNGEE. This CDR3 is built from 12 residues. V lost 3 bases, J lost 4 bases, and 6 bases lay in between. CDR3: CASSELADTQYF. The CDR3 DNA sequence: TGTGCCAGCAGCGAGCTAGCAGATACGCAGTATTTT.

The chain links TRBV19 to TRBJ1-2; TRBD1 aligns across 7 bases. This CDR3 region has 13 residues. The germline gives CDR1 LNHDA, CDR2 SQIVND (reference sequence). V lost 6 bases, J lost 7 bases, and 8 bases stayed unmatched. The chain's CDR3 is CASSPGTALGYTF. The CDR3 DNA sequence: TGTGCCAGTAGCCCCGGGACAGCCCTTGGCTACACCTTC.

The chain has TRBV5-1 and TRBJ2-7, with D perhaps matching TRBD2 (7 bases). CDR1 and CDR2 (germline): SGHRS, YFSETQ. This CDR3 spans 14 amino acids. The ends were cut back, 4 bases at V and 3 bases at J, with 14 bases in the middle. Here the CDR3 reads CASSSGTLNYEQYF. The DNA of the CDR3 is TGCGCCAGCAGCAGCGGGACACTAAACTACGAGCAGTACTTC.

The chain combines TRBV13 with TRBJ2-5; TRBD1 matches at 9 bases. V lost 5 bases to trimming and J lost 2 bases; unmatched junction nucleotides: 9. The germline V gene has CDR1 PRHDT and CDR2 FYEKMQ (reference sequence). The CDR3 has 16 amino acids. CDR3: CASSPQPGQGQETQYF. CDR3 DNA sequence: TGTGCCAGCAGCCCACAACCGGGACAGGGACAAGAGACCCAGTACTTC. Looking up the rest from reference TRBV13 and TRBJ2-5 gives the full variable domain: AAGVIQSPRHLIKEKRETATLKCYPIPRHDTVYWYQQGPGQDPQFLISFYEKMQSDKGSIPDRFSAQQFSDYHSELNMSSLELGDSALYFCASSPQPGQGQETQYFGPGTRLLVL.

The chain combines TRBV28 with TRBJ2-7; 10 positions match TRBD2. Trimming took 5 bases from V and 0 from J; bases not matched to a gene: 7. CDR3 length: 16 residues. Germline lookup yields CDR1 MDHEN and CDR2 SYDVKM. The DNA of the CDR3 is TGTGCCAGCAGTCCTAGGCTAGCGGGGGCCTCCTACGAGCAGTACTTC. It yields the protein CASSPRLAGASYEQYF.

In DNA, the CDR3 is TGTGCCAGCAGCTCCCGGACAGGAAGAGGATACGAGCAGTACTTC. It specifies CASSSRTGRGYEQYF. This chain uses TRBV7-8 with TRBJ2-7; 7 nucleotides agree with TRBD1. CDR3 length: 15 residues. The germline V gene has CDR1 SGHVS and CDR2 FQNEAQ. The V segment lost 4 bases and the J segment 4 bases; nucleotides outside the gene matches: 10.

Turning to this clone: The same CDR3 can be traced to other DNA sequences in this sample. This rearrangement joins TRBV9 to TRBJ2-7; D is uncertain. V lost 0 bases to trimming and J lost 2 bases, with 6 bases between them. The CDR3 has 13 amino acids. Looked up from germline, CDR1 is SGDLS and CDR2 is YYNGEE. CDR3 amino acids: CASSVEGAYEQYF. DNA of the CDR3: TGTGCCAGCAGCGTAGAGGGCGCCTACGAGCAGTACTTC.

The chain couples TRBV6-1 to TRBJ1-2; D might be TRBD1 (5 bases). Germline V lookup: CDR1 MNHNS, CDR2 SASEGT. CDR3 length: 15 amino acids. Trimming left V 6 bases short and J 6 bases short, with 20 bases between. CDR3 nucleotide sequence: TGTGCCAGCAGCCAACTGGGGTCGGGGCTGGATGGCTACACCTTC. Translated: CASSQLGSGLDGYTF.

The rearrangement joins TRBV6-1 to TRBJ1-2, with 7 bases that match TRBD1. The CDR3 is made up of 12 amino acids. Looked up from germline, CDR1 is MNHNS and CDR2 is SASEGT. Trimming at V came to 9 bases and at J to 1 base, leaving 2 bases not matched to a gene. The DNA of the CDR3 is TGTGCCAGGGGGGACAGTAACTATGGCTACACCTTC. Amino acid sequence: CARGDSNYGYTF.

In DNA form, the CDR3 reads TGTGCCACCAGCAGAGATCAACCGGGAGTGTCTAGTAATGAGCAGTTCTTC. Its translation: CATSRDQPGVSSNEQFF. The chain recombines TRBV15 with TRBJ2-1; D is perhaps TRBD2 (6 bases). Germline V CDR1 and CDR2: LNHNV, YYDKDF (reference sequence). V lost 0 bases and J lost 7, with 19 bases in between. The CDR3 spans 17 residues. Supplemented by reference TRBV15 and TRBJ2-1, the full variable domain reads DAMVIQNPRYQVTQFGKPVTLSCSQTLNHNVMYWYQQKSSQAPKLLFHYYDKDFNNEADTPDNFQSRRPNTSFCFLDIRSPGLGDTAMYLCATSRDQPGVSSNEQFFGPGTRLTVL.

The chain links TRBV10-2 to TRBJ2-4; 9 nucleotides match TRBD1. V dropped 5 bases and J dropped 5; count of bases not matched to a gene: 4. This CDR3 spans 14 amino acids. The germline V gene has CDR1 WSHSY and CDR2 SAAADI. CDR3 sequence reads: CASSMDRGENIQYF. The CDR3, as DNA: TGCGCCAGCAGTATGGACAGGGGCGAAAACATTCAGTACTTC.

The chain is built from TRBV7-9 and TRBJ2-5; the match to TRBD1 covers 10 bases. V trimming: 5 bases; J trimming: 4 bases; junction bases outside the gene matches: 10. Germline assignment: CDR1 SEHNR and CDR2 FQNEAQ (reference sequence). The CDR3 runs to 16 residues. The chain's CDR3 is CASSRIPGQGLETQYF. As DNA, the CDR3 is TGTGCCAGCAGCCGGATTCCGGGACAGGGGTTAGAGACCCAGTACTTC.

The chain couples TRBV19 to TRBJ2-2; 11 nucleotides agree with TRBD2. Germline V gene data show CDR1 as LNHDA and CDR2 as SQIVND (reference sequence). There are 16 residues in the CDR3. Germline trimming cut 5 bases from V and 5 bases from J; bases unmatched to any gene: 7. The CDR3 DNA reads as TGTGCCAGTAGTTTACTAGCGGGAGAGGGGACCGGGGAGCTGTTTTTT. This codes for CASSLLAGEGTGELFF.

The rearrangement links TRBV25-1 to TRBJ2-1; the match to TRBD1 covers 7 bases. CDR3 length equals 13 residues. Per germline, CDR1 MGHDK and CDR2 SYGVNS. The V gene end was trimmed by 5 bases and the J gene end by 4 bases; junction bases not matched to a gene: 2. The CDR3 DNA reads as TGTGCCAGCAGTCAACAGGGGTACAATGAGCAGTTCTTC. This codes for CASSQQGYNEQFF.

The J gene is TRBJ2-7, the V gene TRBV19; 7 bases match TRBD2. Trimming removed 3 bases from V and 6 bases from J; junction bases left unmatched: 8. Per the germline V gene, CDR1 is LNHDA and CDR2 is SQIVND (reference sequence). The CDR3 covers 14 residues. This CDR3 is CASSMMAGRGEQYF. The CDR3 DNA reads TGTGCCAGTAGTATGATGGCAGGGAGGGGCGAGCAGTACTTC.

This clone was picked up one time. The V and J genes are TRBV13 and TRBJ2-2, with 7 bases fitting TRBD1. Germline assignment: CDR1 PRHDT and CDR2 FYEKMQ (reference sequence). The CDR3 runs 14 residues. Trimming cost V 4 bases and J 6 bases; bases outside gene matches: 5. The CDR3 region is CASSSTDRAGELFF. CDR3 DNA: TGTGCCAGCAGCTCGACCGACAGGGCCGGGGAGCTGTTTTTT.

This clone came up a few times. The CDR3 DNA sequence: TGTGCCTGGAGTGATCTGAACAATCAGCCCCAGCATTTT. Translation gives CAWSDLNNQPQHF. The chain is built from TRBV30 and TRBJ1-5; D is uncertain. The CDR3 is 13 residues long. Trimming removed 1 base at V and 3 bases at J, with 7 bases between. The V gene's germline CDR1 is GTSNPN and CDR2 SVGIG (reference sequence). Full variable domain (rest looked up from reference TRBV30 and TRBJ1-5): SQTIHQWPATLVQPVGSPLSLECTVEGTSNPNLYWYRQAAGRGLQLLFYSVGIGQISSEVPQNLSASRPQDRQFILSSKKLLLSDSGFYLCAWSDLNNQPQHFGDGTRLSIL.

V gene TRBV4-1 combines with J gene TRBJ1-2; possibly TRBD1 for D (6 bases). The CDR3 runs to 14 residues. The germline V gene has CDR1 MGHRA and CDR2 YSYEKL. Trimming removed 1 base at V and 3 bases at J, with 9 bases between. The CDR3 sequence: CASSQVTGDYGYTF. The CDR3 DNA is TGCGCCAGCAGCCAAGTGACAGGCGACTATGGCTACACCTTC.

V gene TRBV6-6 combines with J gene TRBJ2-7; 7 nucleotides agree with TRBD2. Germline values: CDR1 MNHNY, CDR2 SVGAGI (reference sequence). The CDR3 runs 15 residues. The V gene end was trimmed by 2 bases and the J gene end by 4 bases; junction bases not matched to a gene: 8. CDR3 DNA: TGTGCCAGCAGTTACGATCATGCGGGAGTTTACGAGCAGTACTTC. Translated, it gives CASSYDHAGVYEQYF.

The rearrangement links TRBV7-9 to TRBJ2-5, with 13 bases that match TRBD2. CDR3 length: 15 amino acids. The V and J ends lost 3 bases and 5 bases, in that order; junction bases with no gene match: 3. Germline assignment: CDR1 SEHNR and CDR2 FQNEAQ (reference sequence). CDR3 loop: CASSLGTSGMETQYF. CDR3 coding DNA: TGTGCCAGCAGCTTGGGGACTAGCGGGATGGAGACCCAGTACTTC.

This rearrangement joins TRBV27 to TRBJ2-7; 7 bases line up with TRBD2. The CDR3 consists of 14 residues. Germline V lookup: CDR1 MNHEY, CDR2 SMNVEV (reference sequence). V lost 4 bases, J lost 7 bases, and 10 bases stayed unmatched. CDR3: CASSYGGGPREQYF. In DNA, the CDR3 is TGTGCCAGCAGTTATGGGGGAGGGCCTCGGGAGCAGTACTTC.

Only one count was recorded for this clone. CDR3 nucleotides: TGTGCCACCAGCAGCCTCGGGACTAGCGGGAGCGAGCAGTACTTC. It is translated as CATSSLGTSGSEQYF. V usage is TRBV15 and J usage is TRBJ2-7; TRBD2 agrees at 14 bases. Germline CDR1 and CDR2: LNHNV and YYDKDF (reference sequence). The CDR3 runs to 15 residues. V was pared by 3 bases and J by 6 bases, with 4 bases of the junction left unmatched.

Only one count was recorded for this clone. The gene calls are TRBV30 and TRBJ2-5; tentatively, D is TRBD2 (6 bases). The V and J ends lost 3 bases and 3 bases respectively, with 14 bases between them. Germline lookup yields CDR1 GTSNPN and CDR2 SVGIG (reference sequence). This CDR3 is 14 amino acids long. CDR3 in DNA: TGTGCCTGGAGCTCCGGGGGAGTCAAAGAGACCCAGTACTTC. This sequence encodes CAWSSGGVKETQYF.

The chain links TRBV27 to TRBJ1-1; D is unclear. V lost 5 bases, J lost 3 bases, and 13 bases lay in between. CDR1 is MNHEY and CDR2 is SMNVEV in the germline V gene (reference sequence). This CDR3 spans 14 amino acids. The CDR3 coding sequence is TGTGCCAGCAGTCCCATAACGGAGGACACTGAAGCTTTCTTT. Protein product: CASSPITEDTEAFF.